Shown below are 30 T cell receptor beta chains from a single sample sequenced in a study of monozygotic twins with inflammatory bowel disease. TCRdb re-called the 5' RACE reads, yielding one record per CDR3 amino acid sequence without DNA. The repertoire shows 300,000 to 400,000 distinct CDR3 sequences; the top ten hold approximately 2%. Sequencing was carried out using blood. Receptors were obtained from a human donor with ulcerative colitis or Crohn's disease, or a healthy co-twin of an affected twin (not recorded which).

The gene calls are TRBV28 and TRBJ2-1. Germline CDR1 and CDR2: MDHEN and SYDVKM. The CDR3 is 12 amino acids. The CDR3 sequence is CASSLLNREQFF. Full variable domain (rest looked up from reference TRBV28 and TRBJ2-1): DVKVTQSSRYLVKRTGEKVFLECVQDMDHENMFWYRQDPGLGLRLIYFSYDVKMKEKGDIPEGYSVSREKKERFSLILESASTNQTSMYLCASSLLNREQFFGPGTRLTVL.

The chain recombines TRBV5-1 with TRBJ1-4; TCRdb's D gene call, TRBD1, goes unchecked for lack of DNA. The CDR3 has 13 amino acids. Per germline, CDR1 SGHRS and CDR2 YFSETQ. The CDR3 protein is CASSRDREGKLFF.

J is TRBJ1-4 and V is TRBV20-1. The CDR3 covers 13 residues. Germline V gene lookup returns CDR1 DFQATT and CDR2 SNEGSKA (reference sequence). The CDR3 reads CSASRASGEKLFF.

The rearrangement joins TRBV20-1 to TRBJ2-5; TCRdb gives TRBD2 as the D gene, but with no DNA this cannot be confirmed. Germline V gene sequence: CDR1 DFQATT, CDR2 SNEGSKA (reference sequence). The CDR3 covers 14 residues. The CDR3 is CSANGISAGETQYF.

The gene calls are TRBV6-1 and TRBJ2-5; TCRdb's D gene call, TRBD1, goes unchecked for lack of DNA. CDR1 and CDR2 (germline): MNHNS, SASEGT. The CDR3 length is 14 residues. CDR3 amino acids: CASSGTGAKETQYF.

The CDR3 is CAISESMGSGKPQHF. The chain has TRBV10-3 and TRBJ1-5; TCRdb reports TRBD1, a call that lacks DNA to check it against. The CDR3 loop spans 15 amino acids. Germline V gene sequence: CDR1 ENHRY, CDR2 SYGVKD.

The chain uses TRBV5-5 and TRBJ2-3; without DNA, the TCRdb call of TRBD1 cannot be checked. The CDR3 runs to 15 residues. Germline lookup yields CDR1 SGHKS and CDR2 YYEKEE (reference sequence). The CDR3 loop reads CASSGRGALTDTQYF.

This chain joins TRBV28 and TRBJ2-6; there is no DNA to check the TCRdb D call of TRBD1. CDR1 is MDHEN and CDR2 is SYDVKM in the germline V gene. The CDR3 spans 18 residues. The CDR3 protein is CASSVLYRGQSGANVLTF.

This chain joins TRBV5-1 and TRBJ2-1; with no DNA, the TCRdb D assignment of TRBD1 cannot be verified. The CDR3 extends over 15 amino acids. CDR1 and CDR2 from the germline V gene are SGHRS and YFSETQ. CDR3: CASIPGGSSYNEQFF.

The V and J genes are TRBV7-9 and TRBJ2-7; as DNA is missing, the TRBD2 call by TCRdb cannot be tested. CDR1 is SEHNR and CDR2 is FQNEAQ in the germline V gene (reference sequence). The CDR3 is 13 amino acids. The CDR3 loop reads CASSLTQEGEQYF.

The chain uses TRBV10-3 and TRBJ2-1; no DNA is available, so the TRBD2 call from TCRdb remains unchecked. Germline values: CDR1 ENHRY, CDR2 SYGVKD. This CDR3 region has 14 residues. CDR3 amino acids: CAIMGTSGYNEQFF.

The J gene is TRBJ1-5, the V gene TRBV6-1. CDR3 length: 14 amino acids. Germline-derived CDR1 and CDR2 are MNHNS and SASEGT. The CDR3: CASSARTVYQPQHF.

The chain couples TRBV4-1 to TRBJ1-3; the TCRdb call, TRBD1, lacks DNA for checking. Per the germline V gene, CDR1 is MGHRA and CDR2 is YSYEKL. The CDR3 is 16 amino acids. CDR3 in amino acids: CASSQPGQSSGNTIYF.

The V and J genes are TRBV19 and TRBJ2-1; the D gene TCRdb calls, TRBD1, cannot be checked with no DNA. In germline, CDR1 is LNHDA, CDR2 SQIVND (reference sequence). The length of the CDR3 is 15 residues. CDR3 loop: CASSIPGTGGNEQFF.

The J gene is TRBJ2-1, the V gene TRBV7-9; TCRdb calls TRBD1, which cannot be checked without DNA. This CDR3 region has 16 residues. The germline gives CDR1 SEHNR, CDR2 FQNEAQ (reference sequence). CDR3 sequence reads: CASRSGQGNFYNEQFF.

The V call is TRBV2, the J call TRBJ2-2; TCRdb selects TRBD2, and the lack of DNA leaves this call unchecked. The CDR3 loop spans 19 amino acids. Germline loops: CDR1 SNHLY, CDR2 FYNNEI. This chain's CDR3 is CASSRDRSLAGVDTGELFF.

This sequence joins TRBV10-3 and TRBJ2-3; TCRdb returns TRBD1, unconfirmable since there is no DNA. Germline values: CDR1 ENHRY, CDR2 SYGVKD. CDR3 length: 15 amino acids. The CDR3: CAISALVGETDTRYF.

CDR3 residues: CASSYLRTSKETQYF. The gene calls are TRBV6-2 or TRBV6-3 and TRBJ2-5; TCRdb returns TRBD2, unconfirmable since there is no DNA. The CDR3 has 15 amino acids. The germline V gene has CDR1 MNHEY and CDR2 SVGEGT.

The CDR3 spells CASSLGSGVRYEQFF. The gene calls are TRBV5-1 and TRBJ2-1; TCRdb designates TRBD2, a call that cannot be tested without DNA. The germline V gene encodes CDR1 SGHRS and CDR2 YFSETQ. The CDR3 is 15 residues long.

The chain couples TRBV6-5 to TRBJ1-4; TCRdb reports TRBD1, a call that lacks DNA to check it against. The CDR3 totals 15 residues. Germline values: CDR1 MNHEY, CDR2 SVGAGI. CDR3 sequence: CASSSPRGQMMKLFF.

The chain combines TRBV27 with TRBJ2-7. There are 17 residues in the CDR3. Germline V gene data show CDR1 as MNHEY and CDR2 as SMNVEV (reference sequence). This chain's CDR3 is CASSSIKFGGNPYEQYF.

This sequence joins TRBV20-1 and TRBJ2-1. CDR3 length equals 14 residues. From germline, CDR1 is DFQATT and CDR2 SNEGSKA (reference sequence). The CDR3 protein is CSASNQGSYNEQFF.

V gene TRBV7-9 combines with J gene TRBJ2-7. This CDR3 spans 14 amino acids. The germline V gene encodes CDR1 SEHNR and CDR2 FQNEAQ (reference sequence). Here the CDR3 reads CASSFKGKTYEQYF.

The chain has TRBV28 and TRBJ2-7; TCRdb reports TRBD1, a call that lacks DNA to check it against. This CDR3 contains 16 residues. Germline V gives CDR1 MDHEN, CDR2 SYDVKM. The CDR3 loop is CASSLSEGQSSYEQYF.

The V call is TRBV28, the J call TRBJ1-1; TCRdb indicates TRBD1, and absent DNA this call remains unverified. The CDR3 loop spans 14 amino acids. Germline assignment: CDR1 MDHEN and CDR2 SYDVKM. CDR3 protein: CASTLTGRNTEAFF.

The V and J genes are TRBV7-9 and TRBJ2-7; the D call of TRBD1 rests on TCRdb alone, since no DNA is present to check it. The CDR3 extends over 16 amino acids. Germline V lookup: CDR1 SEHNR, CDR2 FQNEAQ (reference sequence). The CDR3 loop is CASSRVKSPRPYEQYF.

The J gene is TRBJ2-1, the V gene TRBV20-1; TCRdb selects TRBD2, and the lack of DNA leaves this call unchecked. This CDR3 region has 16 residues. Germline V gene data show CDR1 as DFQATT and CDR2 as SNEGSKA (reference sequence). The CDR3 loop is CSALVGSGDRYNEQFF.

The CDR3: CASSLPGQAGTGELFF. The V gene is TRBV7-3, the J gene TRBJ2-2; the D gene TCRdb calls, TRBD2, cannot be checked with no DNA. The CDR3 is 16 amino acids. The germline V gene encodes CDR1 SGHTA and CDR2 FQGTGA. Based on the CDR3 plus reference TRBV7-3 and TRBJ2-2, the full variable domain is GAGVSQTPSNKVTEKGKYVELRCDPISGHTALYWYRQSLGQGPEFLIYFQGTGAADDSGLPNDRFFAVRPEGSVSTLKIQRTERGDSAVYLCASSLPGQAGTGELFFGEGSRLTVL.

This chain uses TRBV11-2 with TRBJ2-3; TCRdb reports TRBD1, a call that lacks DNA to check it against. The CDR3 contains 15 residues. Germline V gene data show CDR1 as SGHAT and CDR2 as FQNNGV. CDR3 in amino acids: CASSFNWGVVDTQYF.

The chain couples TRBV14 to TRBJ2-1. The CDR3 is 13 residues long. CDR1 is SGHDN, CDR2 FVKESK, per germline. The CDR3 here is CASSPPKVSEQLF.